This entry lists 28 T cell receptor beta chains sequenced from one sample in a study of metastatic and nonmetastatic thyroid tumors (dated by TCRdb to 2020 to 2022). Receptor libraries were prepared by PCR. The sequencer was an Illumina HiSeq 4000. TCRdb reworked the public reads: Q25 trimming with fastp, MiXCR clone assembly, productive beta chains retained. The sample table shows about 6,100 clones, and 33% are seen once. Roughly two fifths of the sample rests with the top ten. No treatment had been received by any patient before thyroid surgery. Sequencing used adjacent normal tissue. The receptors here all came from a male donor with papillary thyroid cancer or a benign thyroid nodule (not recorded which). Some clones in this sample may be carry-over from other donors' samples.

The chain couples TRBV4-1 to TRBJ2-7; the D gene is possibly TRBD2 (6 bases). CDR3 size: 14 residues. CDR1 and CDR2 (germline): MGHRA, YSYEKL. V lost 5 bases, J lost 3 bases, and 14 bases lay in between. The CDR3 DNA sequence: TGCGCCAGCAGCTTCGAGGGACTGAGCTACGAGCAGTACTTC. It yields the protein CASSFEGLSYEQYF.

This clone has only a few counts. J is TRBJ1-6 and V is TRBV6-1; no clear D gene. Trimming took off 3 bases at V and 9 bases at J, with 9 bases between the two ends. This CDR3 contains 13 residues. Per germline, CDR1 MNHNS and CDR2 SASEGT. The CDR3 here is CASSEFRSSPLHF. CDR3 nucleotides: TGTGCCAGCAGTGAGTTCAGGAGTTCACCCCTCCACTTT.

This clone appeared a few times. The gene calls are TRBV20-1 and TRBJ1-5; D not certain. V lost 1 base and J 2 bases, leaving 12 bases between the germline ends. CDR3 length: 15 amino acids. Germline V lookup: CDR1 DFQATT, CDR2 SNEGSKA (reference sequence). The CDR3 coding sequence is TGCAGTGCTAGAGCCCCCACGGAGGGCAATCAGCCCCAGCATTTT. Translated: CSARAPTEGNQPQHF.

This chain uses TRBV24-1 with TRBJ1-5; no firm D call. Germline-derived CDR1 and CDR2 are KGHDR and SFDVKD. V lost 2 bases and J lost 2, with 6 bases in between. There are 14 residues in the CDR3. This chain's CDR3 is CATSDYSGNQPQHF. CDR3 nucleotide sequence: TGTGCCACCAGTGATTACAGTGGCAATCAGCCCCAGCATTTT.

In this sample, this clone turned up a few times. V and J are TRBV27 and TRBJ2-7, with TRBD1 identical over 10 bases. CDR3 size: 17 residues. The germline gives CDR1 MNHEY, CDR2 SMNVEV (reference sequence). V shed 5 bases, J shed 0 bases, and the junction held 10 bases outside the gene matches. As DNA, the CDR3 is TGTGCCAGCAGTGCGGGGTCTGGGACAGGGGACTCCTACGAGCAGTACTTC. Its translation is CASSAGSGTGDSYEQYF.

This clone has a count of ten or more. J is TRBJ2-7 and V is TRBV13; D unclear. V gave up 3 bases and J gave up 0 bases, with 9 bases separating them. Germline V lookup: CDR1 PRHDT, CDR2 FYEKMQ (reference sequence). The CDR3 is made up of 14 amino acids. The CDR3 DNA is TGTGCCAGCAGCTTTATTAAGGGCTCCTACGAGCAGTACTTC. Its translation is CASSFIKGSYEQYF. Complete variable domain (other parts from reference TRBV13 and TRBJ2-7): AAGVIQSPRHLIKEKRETATLKCYPIPRHDTVYWYQQGPGQDPQFLISFYEKMQSDKGSIPDRFSAQQFSDYHSELNMSSLELGDSALYFCASSFIKGSYEQYFGPGTRLTVT.

Worth noting for this clone: The CDR3 ends on some other residue instead of the conserved phenylalanine or tryptophan, so this is likely a read error. The gene calls are TRBV6-1 and TRBJ2-5; 9 nucleotides match TRBD1. J was trimmed by 7 bases and V by 7 bases; bases with no gene match: 10. The germline CDR1 and CDR2 sequences are MNHNS and SASEGT. The CDR3 length is 14 residues. CDR3 loop: CASMGQGIKVTQYV. The CDR3 region has the DNA TGTGCCAGCATGGGACAGGGTATCAAAGTGACCCAGTACGTC.

The genes are TRBV6-1 and TRBJ2-2, with D perhaps TRBD1 or TRBD2 (5 bases each). Trimming took off 5 bases at V and 3 bases at J, with 13 bases between the two ends. This CDR3 has 15 residues. Per germline, CDR1 MNHNS and CDR2 SASEGT. CDR3 region: CASSLFGGDTGELFF. CDR3 in DNA: TGTGCCAGCAGTCTCTTTGGGGGAGACACCGGGGAGCTGTTTTTT.

By frequency in the sample, this clone is large (0.1 to 1%). The CDR3 coding sequence is TGTGCCACCCGATTGGGACAGGGGTTCAATCAGCCCCAGCATTTT. Encoded protein: CATRLGQGFNQPQHF. The rearrangement links TRBV28 to TRBJ1-5, with 10 bases fitting TRBD1. V gave up 10 bases and J gave up 3 bases; unmatched junction bases: 9. The CDR3 length is 15 residues. Germline V gene lookup returns CDR1 MDHEN and CDR2 SYDVKM.

This clone came up many times. J is TRBJ1-1 and V is TRBV18; TRBD1 is a possible D gene (6 bases). Trimming cost V 1 base and J 7 bases, with 7 bases left between them. There are 12 residues in the CDR3. CDR1 KGHSH and CDR2 LQKENI come from the germline V gene. CDR3 nucleotides: TGTGCCAGCTCACCACTACAGGGTGAAGCTTTCTTT. Residues: CASSPLQGEAFF.

The chain combines TRBV5-5 with TRBJ2-7; no clear D gene. Deletions cut 2 bases from V and 4 bases from J, with 10 bases between. Germline assignment: CDR1 SGHKS and CDR2 YYEKEE (reference sequence). The CDR3 length is 13 residues. The CDR3: CASSFETYYEQYF. In nucleotides, the CDR3 is TGTGCCAGCAGCTTCGAGACATATTACGAGCAGTACTTC.

The gene calls are TRBV6-2 or TRBV6-3 and TRBJ2-7, with TRBD1 identical over 7 bases. V trimming: 10 bases; J trimming: 2 bases; junction bases outside the gene matches: 11. Germline values: CDR1 MNHEY, CDR2 SVGEGT. The CDR3 loop spans 14 amino acids. In DNA, the CDR3 is TGTGCCATCATTGTACTACAGGGGCCCTACGAGCAGTACTTC. This gives the protein CAIIVLQGPYEQYF.

V usage is TRBV7-8 and J usage is TRBJ2-5, with 13 nucleotides matching TRBD2. This CDR3 region has 15 residues. CDR1 is SGHVS, CDR2 FQNEAQ, per germline. After removal of 3 bases from V and 8 bases from J, the junction contained 6 bases not matched to a gene. CDR3 sequence: CASSLATSGGETQYF. DNA of the CDR3: TGTGCCAGCAGCTTGGCTACTAGCGGGGGGGAAACCCAGTACTTC.

The V call is TRBV28, the J call TRBJ1-5; TRBD1 matches 9 bases. The CDR3 has 13 amino acids. The germline gives CDR1 MDHEN, CDR2 SYDVKM. Losses at the gene ends were 6 bases for V and 5 bases for J; bases not matched to a gene: 2. CDR3 DNA sequence: TGTGCCAGCAGACAGGGGGCGGATCAGCCCCAGCATTTT. This sequence encodes CASRQGADQPQHF.

This chain uses TRBV28 with TRBJ2-7, with 8 bases aligning to TRBD1. Unmatched junction bases numbered 17, after V lost 5 bases and J lost 5 bases. The CDR3 spans 17 residues. Germline values: CDR1 MDHEN, CDR2 SYDVKM. CDR3 sequence (DNA): TGTGCCAGCAGTGGGGACAGGTCCCCCCCCTCTAATGACGAGCAGTACTTC. Translation: CASSGDRSPPSNDEQYF. The whole variable domain, remainder taken from reference TRBV28 and TRBJ2-7, is DVKVTQSSRYLVKRTGEKVFLECVQDMDHENMFWYRQDPGLGLRLIYFSYDVKMKEKGDIPEGYSVSREKKERFSLILESASTNQTSMYLCASSGDRSPPSNDEQYFGPGTRLTVT.

The chain combines TRBV5-1 with TRBJ2-1; D tentatively reads TRBD1 or TRBD2 (6 bases each). The CDR3 is 13 amino acids. The germline gives CDR1 SGHRS, CDR2 YFSETQ. The V end lost 0 bases, the J end lost 9 bases, and 10 bases lay between the germline ends. This chain's CDR3 is CASSLDWGAEQFF. DNA of the CDR3: TGCGCCAGCAGCTTGGATTGGGGGGCTGAGCAGTTCTTC.

The chain uses TRBV6-1 and TRBJ2-7; no clear D gene. V was cut by 2 bases and J by 2 bases, with 7 bases left in between. CDR3 length equals 13 residues. Germline CDR1 reads MNHNS; CDR2 reads SASEGT. DNA for the CDR3: TGTGCCAGCAGTGAATACAGTGCCTACGAGCAGTACTTC. Translated, it gives CASSEYSAYEQYF.

The chain joins TRBV5-1 to TRBJ1-6; tentatively, D is TRBD1 (5 bases). V lost 1 base, J lost 8 bases, and 16 bases lay in between. This CDR3 spans 16 amino acids. The germline V gene has CDR1 SGHRS and CDR2 YFSETQ. For the CDR3, the DNA is TGCGCCAGCAGCTTGAGAGTTGCAGGGACCGATTCACCCCTCCACTTT. It yields the protein CASSLRVAGTDSPLHF. Together with reference TRBV5-1 and TRBJ1-6, the CDR3 gives the full variable domain: KAGVTQTPRYLIKTRGQQVTLSCSPISGHRSVSWYQQTPGQGLQFLFEYFSETQRNKGNFPGRFSGRQFSNSRSEMNVSTLELGDSALYLCASSLRVAGTDSPLHFGNGTRLTVT.

This clone was counted once. In nucleotides, the CDR3 is TGTGCCAGTAGTAAAGCTAACGGAGGGCCACTGTATGAGCAGTTCTTC. It encodes CASSKANGGPLYEQFF. The J gene is TRBJ2-1, the V gene TRBV19; tentative D call: TRBD2 (6 bases). The germline CDR1 and CDR2 sequences are LNHDA and SQIVND (reference sequence). The CDR3 sequence is 16 residues long. V lost 4 bases, J lost 8 bases, and 21 bases lay in between.

The genes are TRBV11-2 and TRBJ2-7, with 10 bases fitting TRBD2. Per germline, CDR1 SGHAT and CDR2 FQNNGV. The CDR3 length is 14 residues. V gave up 9 bases and J gave up 4 bases; unmatched junction bases: 9. CDR3 protein: CASHQLAGYYEQYF. As DNA, the CDR3 is TGTGCCAGTCACCAACTAGCGGGATATTACGAGCAGTACTTC.

A word on this clone: One junction end disagrees with the germline gene, perhaps due to a read error. This chain links TRBV19 with TRBJ1-5, with D unclear. Germline CDR1 and CDR2: LNHDA and SQIVND (reference sequence). The CDR3 spans 15 residues. This CDR3 is CASSIDSTVTQPQDF. Here the CDR3 DNA reads TGTGCCAGTAGTATAGATAGCACGGTTACTCAGCCCCAGGATTTT.

This clone was detected only a few times. V is TRBV19 and J is TRBJ1-2; D is undetermined. V dropped 1 base and J dropped 1 base, with 22 bases sitting between them. The length of the CDR3 is 19 residues. CDR1 LNHDA and CDR2 SQIVND come from the germline V gene (reference sequence). CDR3 in DNA: TGTGCCAGTAGTATAGGAGCGAAGGGAGTATGGAAGGATAACTATGGCTACACCTTC. As protein: CASSIGAKGVWKDNYGYTF.

The genes are TRBV6-5 and TRBJ2-5; the D gene could be TRBD1 or TRBD2 (5 bases each). The CDR3 is 13 amino acids. V shed 2 bases and J shed 5 bases, with 9 bases lying between them. The germline V gene encodes CDR1 MNHEY and CDR2 SVGAGI. This CDR3 is CASSYRGEETQYF. The CDR3 coding sequence is TGTGCCAGCAGTTACAGGGGAGAGGAGACCCAGTACTTC.

The chain links TRBV6-2 or TRBV6-3 to TRBJ1-2; 7 bases agree with TRBD1. From germline, CDR1 is MNHEY and CDR2 SVGEGT. V gave up 6 bases and J gave up 8 bases; unmatched junction bases: 12. The CDR3 runs 14 residues. CDR3 in DNA: TGTGCCAGCAGCCGAGCCGACAGGGCGGGGGGCTACACCTTC. As protein: CASSRADRAGGYTF.

The gene calls are TRBV6-1 and TRBJ1-1; tentative D call: TRBD1 (5 bases). This CDR3 is 15 amino acids long. V lost 4 bases to trimming and J lost 6 bases, with 18 bases between them. Germline CDR1 reads MNHNS; CDR2 reads SASEGT. The CDR3 is CASSVGVGGRPEAFF. CDR3 in DNA: TGTGCCAGCAGTGTAGGGGTTGGAGGGAGGCCTGAAGCTTTCTTT.

Details on this clone: The junction shows a germline mismatch at one end, possibly a read error. The chain is built from TRBV30 and TRBJ2-7, with 7 bases aligning to TRBD2. Germline CDR1 reads GTSNPN; CDR2 reads SVGIG (reference sequence). The CDR3 covers 13 residues. CDR3 protein: CSWVRDYPYEQYF. CDR3 in DNA: TGTTCCTGGGTCCGGGACTACCCTTACGAGCAGTACTTC.

The V and J genes are TRBV3-1 and TRBJ2-2, with a possible D match to TRBD1 (6 bases). The CDR3 covers 16 residues. The germline V gene has CDR1 LGHDT and CDR2 YNNKEL (reference sequence). Between the trimmed V and J ends, which lost 5 bases and 0 bases, there was a span of 13 bases. The CDR3 loop is CASSTMTGPNTGELFF. As DNA, the CDR3 is TGTGCCAGCAGCACTATGACAGGTCCGAACACCGGGGAGCTGTTTTTT. Variable domain in full (rest from reference TRBV3-1 and TRBJ2-2): DTAVSQTPKYLVTQMGNDKSIKCEQNLGHDTMYWYKQDSKKFLKIMFSYNNKELIINETVPNRFSPKSPDKAHLNLHINSLELGDSAVYFCASSTMTGPNTGELFFGEGSRLTVL.

This clone came up a few times. The chain joins TRBV27 to TRBJ2-7; 11 bases agree with TRBD1. Germline lookup yields CDR1 MNHEY and CDR2 SMNVEV (reference sequence). The CDR3 totals 15 residues. V was clipped by 1 base and J by 4 bases; unmatched bases: 3. CDR3 region: CASSLFGTGGYEQYF. The CDR3 DNA is TGTGCCAGCAGTTTATTCGGGACAGGGGGGTACGAGCAGTACTTC.